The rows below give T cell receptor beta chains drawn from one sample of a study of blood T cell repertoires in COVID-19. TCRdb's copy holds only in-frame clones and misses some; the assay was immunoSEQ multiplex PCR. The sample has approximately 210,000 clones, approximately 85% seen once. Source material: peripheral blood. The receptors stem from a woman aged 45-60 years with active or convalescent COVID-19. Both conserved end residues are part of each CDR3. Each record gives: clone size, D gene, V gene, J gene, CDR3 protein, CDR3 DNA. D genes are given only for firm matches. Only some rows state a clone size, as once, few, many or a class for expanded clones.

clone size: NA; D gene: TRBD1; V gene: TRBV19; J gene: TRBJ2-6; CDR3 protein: CASSGQGTSGANVLTF; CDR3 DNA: TGTGCCAGTAGCGGACAGGGGACGTCTGGGGCCAACGTCCTGACTTTC
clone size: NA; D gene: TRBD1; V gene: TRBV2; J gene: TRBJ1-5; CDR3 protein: CASARDRRTQHF; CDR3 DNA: TGTGCCAGCGCCCGGGACAGGAGGACCCAGCATTTT
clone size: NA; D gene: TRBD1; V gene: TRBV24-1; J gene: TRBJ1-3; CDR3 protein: CATSDPRGPGNTIYF; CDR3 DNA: TGTGCCACCAGTGACCCCAGGGGGCCGGGGAACACCATATATTTT
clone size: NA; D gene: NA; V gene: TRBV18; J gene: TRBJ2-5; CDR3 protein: CASSRLHTLEETQYF; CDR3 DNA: TGTGCCAGCTCACGACTCCACACCCTGGAGGAGACCCAGTACTTC
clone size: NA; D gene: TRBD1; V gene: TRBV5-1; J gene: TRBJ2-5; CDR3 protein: CASSPRTGQLQETQYF; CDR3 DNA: TGCGCCAGCAGCCCCCGGACAGGCCAGCTCCAAGAGACCCAGTACTTC
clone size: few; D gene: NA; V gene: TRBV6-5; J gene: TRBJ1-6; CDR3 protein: CASSPQGINSPLHF; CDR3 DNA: TGTGCCAGCAGTCCCCAGGGGATTAATTCACCCCTCCACTTT
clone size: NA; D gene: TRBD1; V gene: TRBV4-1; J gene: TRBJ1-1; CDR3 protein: CASSHGDSRATEAFF; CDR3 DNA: TGCGCCAGCAGCCATGGGGACAGTAGAGCCACTGAAGCTTTCTTT
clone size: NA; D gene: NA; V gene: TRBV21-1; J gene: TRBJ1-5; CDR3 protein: CASSKELSTGDNQPQHF; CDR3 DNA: TGTGCCAGCAGCAAAGAATTATCGACAGGGGACAATCAGCCCCAGCATTTT
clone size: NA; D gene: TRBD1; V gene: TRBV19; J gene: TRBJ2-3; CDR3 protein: CASSNTRGLTDTQYF; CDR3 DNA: TGTGCCAGTAGTAACACCAGGGGGTTGACGGATACGCAGTATTTT
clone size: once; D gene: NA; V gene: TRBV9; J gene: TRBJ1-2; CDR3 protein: CASTPTRVNYGYTF; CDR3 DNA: TGTGCCAGCACCCCAACTAGGGTAAACTATGGCTACACCTTC
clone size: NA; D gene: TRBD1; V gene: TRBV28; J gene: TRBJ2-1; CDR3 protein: CASSYPQGGLGEQFF; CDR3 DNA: TGTGCCAGCAGTTACCCCCAAGGGGGCTTGGGTGAGCAGTTCTTC